The 27 T cell receptor beta chains in this list originate from one sample, sequenced in a study of T cell repertoires in cytomegalovirus infection. TCRdb re-called the reads through MiXCR, storing one row per CDR3 protein. The sample holds 300,000 to 400,000 distinct CDR3 sequences, 8% to 9.5% seen once. Sequencing was done on a sample of PBMCs. All receptors derive from a human donor in good health (CMV status not recorded). Some clones in this sample may be carry-over from other donors' samples.

In its sample, this clonotype was seen many times. Written as DNA, the CDR3 is TGTGCCAGCAGCCGCCGACTAGAGATGAGCACAGATACGCAGTATTTT. The encoded protein is CASSRRLEMSTDTQYF. The J gene is TRBJ2-3, the V gene TRBV7-2, with D tentatively TRBD2 (6 bases). The CDR3 consists of 16 residues. The germline gives CDR1 SGHTA, CDR2 FQGNSA. Trimming stripped 5 bases from V and 0 bases from J, with 15 bases between.

This clonotype was seen repeatedly, ten times or more. The V gene is TRBV7-2, the J gene TRBJ1-4; D not resolved. The germline CDR1 and CDR2 sequences are SGHTA and FQGNSA. V shed 2 bases and J shed 2 bases, with 15 bases lying between them. The CDR3 contains 17 residues. In DNA, the CDR3 is TGTGCCAGCAGCTTAAGAGCCAGGAAGGTTACTAATGAAAAACTGTTTTTT. Amino acids: CASSLRARKVTNEKLFF. The whole variable domain, filled in from reference TRBV7-2 and TRBJ1-4, reads GAGVSQSPSNKVTEKGKDVELRCDPISGHTALYWYRQSLGQGLEFLIYFQGNSAPDKSGLPSDRFSAERTGGSVSTLTIQRTQQEDSAVYLCASSLRARKVTNEKLFFGSGTQLSVL.

There are many counts of this clonotype. V is TRBV6-1 and J is TRBJ2-7; D remains ambiguous. Germline values: CDR1 MNHNS, CDR2 SASEGT. The CDR3 has 14 residues. V lost 1 base to trimming and J lost 4 bases, with 11 bases between them. In DNA form, the CDR3 reads TGTGCCAGCAGTGAAGGCCATGGTGGATACGAGCAGTACTTC. This gives the protein CASSEGHGGYEQYF.

This clonotype came up a few times. V and J are TRBV12-3 or TRBV12-4 and TRBJ1-1; D gene ambiguous. This CDR3 region has 13 residues. V was shortened by 2 bases and J by 4 bases, with 8 bases between the two germline ends. Here the CDR3 reads CASSLLAGTEAFF. CDR3 nucleotide sequence: TGTGCCAGCAGTTTATTGGCGGGCACTGAAGCTTTCTTT.

A remark on this clonotype: A read error is possible here, since a much larger clone lies one base away. The chain combines TRBV11-2 with TRBJ1-5, with 8 bases that match TRBD1. From germline, CDR1 is SGHAT and CDR2 FQNNGV. The CDR3 totals 15 residues. CDR3 coding DNA: TGTGCCAGCAGCTCGGGGGCAGGGGGCAAGCAGCCCCAGCATTTT. Its protein product is CASSSGAGGKQPQHF.

This clonotype has at least ten counts. The chain recombines TRBV7-2 with TRBJ1-1, with 7 nucleotides matching TRBD1. V lost 5 bases and J lost 5; bases outside the gene matches: 5. Germline CDR1 SGHTA, CDR2 FQGNSA. There are 13 residues in the CDR3. The CDR3 bases are TGTGCCAGCAGCGGTCACAGGGGAACTGAAGCTTTCTTT. As protein: CASSGHRGTEAFF.

The V gene is TRBV7-9, the J gene TRBJ1-2; possibly TRBD1 for D (5 bases). The CDR3 is made up of 15 amino acids. V was pared by 6 bases and J by 3 bases, with 17 bases between. CDR1 and CDR2 from the germline V gene are SEHNR and FQNEAQ (reference sequence). CDR3 in DNA: TGTGCCAGCAGTCCGACCGGGACTCCCGACTATGGCTACACCTTC. Its translation: CASSPTGTPDYGYTF. The entire variable domain, with the rest obtained from reference TRBV7-9 and TRBJ1-2, is as follows: DTGVSQNPRHKITKRGQNVTFRCDPISEHNRLYWYRQTLGQGPEFLTYFQNEAQLEKSRLLSDRFSAERPKGSFSTLEIQRTEQGDSAMYLCASSPTGTPDYGYTFGSGTRLTVV.

This clonotype turned up a few times. The chain recombines TRBV28 with TRBJ1-6; D gene ambiguous. V was cut by 10 bases and J by 0 bases, with 16 bases left in between. Germline loops: CDR1 MDHEN, CDR2 SYDVKM. The CDR3 sequence is 16 residues long. This CDR3 is CAIPARPGSYNSPLHF. In nucleotides, the CDR3 is TGTGCCATCCCCGCCCGTCCCGGCTCCTATAATTCACCCCTCCACTTT.

V gene TRBV4-1 combines with J gene TRBJ1-1; no firm D call. Trimming shortened V by 4 bases and J by 1 base, and 16 bases separated the two germline ends. The germline V gene has CDR1 MGHRA and CDR2 YSYEKL. The length of the CDR3 is 16 residues. As DNA, the CDR3 is TGCGCCAGCAGCCTACAAGTCCAGGATTCGAACACTGAAGCTTTCTTT. Encoded protein: CASSLQVQDSNTEAFF.

This clonotype was found a few times. J is TRBJ1-5 and V is TRBV12-3 or TRBV12-4; possible D gene TRBD1, 5 bases. This CDR3 comprises 15 residues. V was cut by 3 bases and J by 8 bases, with 17 bases left in between. Here the CDR3 DNA reads TGTGCCAGCAGTTTTAAATCTGTGGGGCCAAAGCCCCAGCATTTT. Protein: CASSFKSVGPKPQHF.

This clonotype was observed a few times. The J gene is TRBJ1-1, the V gene TRBV11-1; D is unresolved. Looked up from germline, CDR1 is SGHAT and CDR2 is FQDESV (reference sequence). The CDR3 totals 14 residues. V was cut by 5 bases and J by 0 bases, with 10 bases left in between. CDR3 DNA: TGTGCCAGCAGCGCACAGCTGATGAACACTGAAGCTTTCTTT. The encoded protein is CASSAQLMNTEAFF.

This clonotype appeared a few times. The chain has TRBV12-3 or TRBV12-4 and TRBJ2-7, with D hard to call. With 8 bases removed from V and 3 bases from J, the gap between germline ends came to 8 bases. The CDR3 length is 11 residues. This CDR3 is CASGNGYEQYF. CDR3 nucleotide sequence: TGTGCCAGCGGGAACGGCTACGAGCAGTACTTC.

V is TRBV14 and J is TRBJ2-2; D is unresolved. The CDR3 contains 13 residues. CDR1 SGHDN and CDR2 FVKESK come from the germline V gene. With 3 bases removed from V and 7 bases from J, the gap between germline ends came to 9 bases. The CDR3, as DNA: TGTGCCAGCAGCCATGATGAGTTCGGGGAGCTGTTTTTT. Protein: CASSHDEFGELFF.

V gene TRBV7-9 combines with J gene TRBJ2-2; 10 bases match TRBD2. The V gene end was trimmed by 3 bases and the J gene end by 9 bases; junction bases not matched to a gene: 10. CDR1 and CDR2 from the germline V gene are SEHNR and FQNEAQ (reference sequence). There are 16 residues in the CDR3. The chain's CDR3 is CASSFRQRGGHWELFF. The CDR3, as DNA: TGTGCCAGCAGCTTTCGCCAGCGGGGGGGCCATTGGGAGCTGTTTTTT.

This clonotype was recorded many times. The chain couples TRBV7-9 to TRBJ2-1, with D tentatively TRBD2 (6 bases). Trimming took 1 base from V and 2 from J, leaving 15 bases between them. CDR1 and CDR2 from the germline V gene are SEHNR and FQNEAQ (reference sequence). This CDR3 has 17 amino acids. CDR3 nucleotides: TGTGCCAGCAGCTTAGGGGCGGGGCCGAGGCCCTACAATGAGCAGTTCTTC. It codes for CASSLGAGPRPYNEQFF.

The CDR3 DNA follows: TGTGCCATCAGTGGTTCCGACAGGGGCAAGGGCTACACCTTC. Its protein product is CAISGSDRGKGYTF. The chain employs TRBV10-3 and TRBJ1-2; TRBD1 matches 8 bases. This CDR3 is 14 amino acids long. J gave up 8 bases and V 4 bases, and 9 bases lay outside the gene matches. Germline CDR1 and CDR2: ENHRY and SYGVKD.

This clonotype showed up just a few times. V is TRBV24-1 and J is TRBJ2-2, with TRBD1 identical over 7 bases. CDR3 size: 13 residues. After removal of 6 bases from V and 4 bases from J, the junction contained 1 base not matched to a gene. Germline values: CDR1 KGHDR, CDR2 SFDVKD. DNA of the CDR3: TGTGCCACCAGTACAGGGGTCACCGGGGAGCTGTTTTTT. This encodes CATSTGVTGELFF.

This clonotype was seen a handful of times. The chain recombines TRBV20-1 with TRBJ1-2, with D unclear. V was trimmed by 0 bases and J by 0 bases, leaving 8 bases between them. Germline loops: CDR1 DFQATT, CDR2 SNEGSKA (reference sequence). The CDR3 has 14 amino acids. The CDR3 nucleotides are TGCAGTGCTAGAGATCTCATATCTAACTATGGCTACACCTTC. Its translation is CSARDLISNYGYTF.

This clonotype was detected many times. CDR3 loop: CASTPGAGAADTQYF. The CDR3 DNA is TGTGCCAGCACTCCAGGGGCAGGGGCGGCAGATACGCAGTATTTT. The chain recombines TRBV28 with TRBJ2-3; a possible D gene is TRBD1 (6 bases). The V and J ends lost 7 bases and 4 bases respectively, with 18 bases between them. Per germline, CDR1 MDHEN and CDR2 SYDVKM. The CDR3 contains 15 residues.

This clonotype has a count of ten or more. The V gene is TRBV11-2, the J gene TRBJ2-7; TRBD2 matches at 12 bases. The CDR3 is 18 residues long. Looked up from germline, CDR1 is SGHAT and CDR2 is FQNNGV. V shed 5 bases, J shed 0 bases, and the junction held 11 bases outside the gene matches. CDR3 in amino acids: CASSLTSGGLLSSYEQYF. In DNA form, the CDR3 reads TGTGCCAGCAGCCTAACTAGCGGGGGGCTCCTCAGCTCCTACGAGCAGTACTTC.

This clonotype was detected many times. This chain joins TRBV6-1 and TRBJ2-6; D remains unclear. The CDR3 loop spans 15 amino acids. V lost 6 bases and J lost 0, with 9 bases in between. Germline V lookup: CDR1 MNHNS, CDR2 SASEGT. The CDR3 is CASRPQSSGANVLTF. For the CDR3, the DNA is TGTGCCAGCAGGCCACAGAGCTCTGGGGCCAACGTCCTGACTTTC.

This clonotype was seen a few times. V gene TRBV2 combines with J gene TRBJ1-1, with 7 nucleotides matching TRBD1. Germline V gives CDR1 SNHLY, CDR2 FYNNEI. The J segment lost 0 bases and the V segment lost 6 bases, leaving 7 bases of the junction unmatched. This CDR3 spans 15 amino acids. The CDR3 here is CASRVGQPMNTEAFF. Written as DNA, the CDR3 is TGTGCCAGCAGAGTGGGACAGCCCATGAACACTGAAGCTTTCTTT. Looking up the rest from reference TRBV2 and TRBJ1-1 gives the full variable domain: EPEVTQTPSHQVTQMGQEVILRCVPISNHLYFYWYRQILGQKVEFLVSFYNNEISEKSEIFDDQFSVERPDGSNFTLKIRSTKLEDSAMYFCASRVGQPMNTEAFFGQGTRLTVV.

In its sample, this clonotype was seen many times. This chain connects TRBV6-1 to TRBJ1-1; 9 bases map to TRBD1. This CDR3 region has 20 residues. In germline, CDR1 is MNHNS, CDR2 SASEGT. V shed 5 bases and J 1 base; nucleotides not matched to a gene: 20. CDR3 in DNA: TGTGCCAGCAGTCCCCGGGGAGGACAGGGGAGGAGGCTCGCGAACACTGAAGCTTTCTTT. Translating gives CASSPRGGQGRRLANTEAFF.

V usage is TRBV4-1 and J usage is TRBJ1-4, with TRBD1 as a possible D gene (5 bases). This CDR3 is 18 amino acids long. The germline V and J ends were trimmed by 5 bases and 0 bases, with 19 bases remaining between them. Germline-derived CDR1 and CDR2 are MGHRA and YSYEKL. CDR3 amino acids: CASSTARDGQATNEKLFF. The CDR3, as DNA: TGCGCCAGCAGCACCGCCCGGGACGGCCAAGCAACTAATGAAAAACTGTTTTTT.

This clonotype showed up just a few times. The genes are TRBV20-1 and TRBJ1-3; 8 nucleotides agree with TRBD1. CDR3 length: 14 amino acids. With 5 bases clipped from V and 3 bases from J, the junction kept 6 bases outside the gene matches. CDR1 and CDR2 from the germline V gene are DFQATT and SNEGSKA (reference sequence). CDR3 DNA sequence: TGCAGTGCTCTGGACAGGGTCTTTGGAAACACCATATATTTT. Protein: CSALDRVFGNTIYF.

This clonotype was detected only a few times. This chain links TRBV28 with TRBJ1-4; possible D gene TRBD1, 5 bases. The CDR3 contains 17 residues. V was clipped by 5 bases and J by 7 bases, with 23 bases between them. The germline gives CDR1 MDHEN, CDR2 SYDVKM. The CDR3 DNA sequence: TGTGCCAGCAGTCCACGCCGGGGGAGGGAAGAGGGTGAAAAACTGTTTTTT. Translation gives CASSPRRGREEGEKLFF.

This clonotype has at least ten counts. The rearrangement links TRBV11-2 to TRBJ1-1; possible D gene TRBD1, 5 bases. V was trimmed by 4 bases and J by 0 bases, leaving 9 bases between them. The CDR3 runs 14 residues. Germline V lookup: CDR1 SGHAT, CDR2 FQNNGV. The CDR3 sequence is CASSYNRLNTEAFF. Here the CDR3 DNA reads TGTGCCAGCAGCTATAACAGGCTGAACACTGAAGCTTTCTTT.